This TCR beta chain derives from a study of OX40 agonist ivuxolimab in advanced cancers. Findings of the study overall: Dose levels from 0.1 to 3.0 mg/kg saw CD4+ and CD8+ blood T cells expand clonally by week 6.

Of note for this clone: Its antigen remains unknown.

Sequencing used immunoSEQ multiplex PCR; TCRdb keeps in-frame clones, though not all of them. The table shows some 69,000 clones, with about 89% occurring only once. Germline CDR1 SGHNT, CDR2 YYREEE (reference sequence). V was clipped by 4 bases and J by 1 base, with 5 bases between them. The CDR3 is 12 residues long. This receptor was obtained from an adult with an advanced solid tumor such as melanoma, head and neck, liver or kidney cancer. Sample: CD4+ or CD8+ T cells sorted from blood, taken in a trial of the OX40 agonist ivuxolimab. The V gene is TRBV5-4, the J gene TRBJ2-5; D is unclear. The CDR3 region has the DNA TGTGCCAGCAGCCGTACCCAAGAGACCCAGTACTTC. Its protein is CASSRTQETQYF. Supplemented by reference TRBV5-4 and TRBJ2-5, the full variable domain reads ETGVTQSPTHLIKTRGQQVTLRCSSQSGHNTVSWYQQALGQGPQFIFQYYREEENGRGNFPPRFSGLQFPNYSSELNVNALELDDSALYLCASSRTQETQYFGPGTRLLVL.